The sequence of this TCR beta chain was determined in a study of shared clonotypes between healthy human individuals (TCRdb year 2020). The study in broad terms: The cohort included three men and a couple of women between 18 and 49 years of age. The study deeply sequenced blood TCR repertoires of about five healthy adults to estimate repertoire size and the extent of clonotype sharing between individuals. Per donor, three plates each were used for CD4 naive and CD4 memory, two for CD8 naive, and one for CD8 memory. Leukapheresis yielded between about 0.94 and 9 billion PBMCs per donor. Different laboratories and diverse techniques were used to prepare libraries and sequence TCR repertoires, to increase sequencing depth and limit assay-specific biases.

Using the deep immunoSEQ assay, TCR CDR3 regions were amplified from genomic DNA by multiplex PCR. Extracted genomic DNA from each cell subset was distributed evenly across all wells of several immunoSEQ 96-well plates, and each plate was treated as a replicate. For sorted subsets, about 210 ng of genomic DNA, equivalent to some 30,000 T cell genomes, went into each replicate PCR. Purified libraries were quantified with a Qubit 3.0 fluorometer, sized on a Bioanalyzer 2100, and re-quantified with the KAPA Library Quantification kit. Every immunoSEQ 96-well plate was sequenced on a dedicated single-read 150-cycle Illumina NextSeq 550 flow cell. The published analysis was carried out like this. Because only junctional sequences without quality scores were contained in the immunoSEQ output, filtering matching that applied to full-length reads could not be performed. To assign V/J genes and CDR3, sequences were annotated against IMGT germline references using PyIR, a Python wrapper for IgBLAST v1.9. Reads with weak V/J assignments (E-value above 1e-6), missing CDR3, stop codons, out-of-frame junctions, or ambiguous translated residues were removed. V3J clonotypes were defined as sequences sharing the same inferred V gene, J gene, and CDR3 amino acid sequence. To compute the percentage overlap between repertoires, the number of shared unique clonotypes was divided by the size of the smaller repertoire. Three approaches were used to assess repertoire richness: RTK rarefaction, the Chao1 estimator, and Recon v2.1 estimates of unobserved clonotypes. For all TCRbeta clonotypes obtained by the gDNA method from several donors, generation probabilities were computed with OLGA. The immuneACCESS repertoire file appears here via TCRdb, limited to in-frame rearrangements. These files lack a portion of the clones; in checked studies, under half of the deficit traces to unresolved V genes, and the cause of the others is not known. The V and J calls and clone size were taken over from that table, and D and trimming were inferred from the DNA. The sample table shows roughly 1,100,000 clones, and around 76% are seen once. The ten largest account for 1.4% to 1.5% of the sample.

General study outcomes and caveats: Only blood was sampled, and tissue TCR repertoires likely differ from those in blood. Incomplete sequencing was indicated by rarefaction of sorted-subset datasets, despite the large sequencing depth. Pairwise subsampling indicated that sequencing depth was expected to affect the degree of clonotype sharing among donors. The genetic and exposure-history diversity represented was limited by the small number of donors. When four donors were compared, the shared fraction of clonotypes was 5% to 6.5% for naive CD4, over 3% for naive CD8, 2% to 2.5% for memory CD4, and roughly 0.43% for memory CD8. Naive subsets generally had larger estimated clonotype richness than memory subsets did. Clonotypes shared by all four sorted-subset donors showed higher generation probabilities than non-shared clonotypes.

About this clone itself: Its specific antigen is unknown. Base qualities are not recorded, but no much larger clone differs from it by a single base.

The donors were healthy, HIV-negative adults with no recently reported acute infections or vaccinations. All donors were Caucasian adults living in Nashville, Tennessee, USA. Magnetic negative selection was used to enrich CD4+ T cells, after which naive cells were positively selected on CD45RA and the negative fraction became the memory subset. Blood was collected by leukapheresis, and PBMCs were isolated by Ficoll-Histopaque density gradient centrifugation and then cryopreserved in liquid nitrogen vapor phase. Analytical flow cytometry was used to check the purity and quantity of each magnetically sorted T cell population. Each sorted fraction had its genomic DNA isolated and then quantified by UV absorbance on a Nanodrop 2000c. This TCR was recovered from a man between 18 and 35 years old in good health. The sample consisted of memory CD4+ T cells sorted from blood. The cell subset or site label of this sample denotes: CD45RA-negative fraction.

The CDR3 protein is CASSPRPGSGNTIYF. In nucleotides, the sequence is TGTGCCAGCAGCCCCCGGCCAGGCTCTGGAAACACCATATATTTT. The sequence is built from TRBV7-9 and TRBJ1-3; the D gene is unclear. Taken from cysteine to phenylalanine, the CDR3 has 15 residues. The kept DNA is CDR3 alone, 45 bases in frame from the first base. Looking up the germline V gene (reference sequence) yields CDR1 SEHNR and CDR2 FQNEAQ. V gives up 5 bases and J gives up 0 bases, and the segment between their germline ends measures 11 bases.